What follows are 15 T cell receptor beta chains derived from one specimen sequenced in a study of OX40 agonist ivuxolimab in advanced cancers. Produced via immunoSEQ multiplex PCR; TCRdb's table is partial and in-frame only. Of tens of thousands of clones in the sample, more than 70% were seen once. Sequencing used CD4+ or CD8+ T cells sorted from blood, obtained in a trial of the OX40 agonist ivuxolimab. The source of these receptors is an adult with an advanced solid tumor such as melanoma, head and neck, liver or kidney cancer.

This sequence joins TRBV4-3 and TRBJ1-1; D not certain. The germline V gene has CDR1 LGHNA and CDR2 YSLEER. Trimming stripped 10 bases from V and 6 bases from J, with 18 bases between. The CDR3 contains 13 residues. CDR3: CATQKRVGSEAFF. CDR3 DNA: TGCGCCACTCAGAAGAGGGTGGGCTCTGAAGCTTTCTTT.

The chain combines TRBV2 with TRBJ2-7; D not certain. The CDR3 totals 14 residues. CDR1 is SNHLY, CDR2 FYNNEI, per germline. V was trimmed by 8 bases and J by 4 bases, leaving 18 bases between them. The CDR3 DNA is TGTGCCAGCCACTCCACTGAAATCTTTTACGAGCAGTACTTC. Amino acids: CASHSTEIFYEQYF.

The V and J genes are TRBV21-1 and TRBJ2-5; TRBD2 is taken as the D call from the table, unchecked against the DNA. TRBV21-1 is a pseudogene. The CDR3 sequence is 18 residues long. CDR3 in amino acids: CASSKGQGLAGYQETQYF. CDR3 DNA sequence: TGTGCCAGCAGCAAGGGACAGGGGCTAGCGGGGTACCAAGAGACCCAGTACTTC.

V usage is TRBV6-1 and J usage is TRBJ2-5, with D unresolved. Germline CDR1 reads MNHNS; CDR2 reads SASEGT. V lost 3 bases and J lost 1, with 9 bases in between. This CDR3 contains 14 residues. The CDR3 sequence: CASSEGVGQETQYF. The CDR3 bases are TGTGCCAGCAGTGAGGGCGTCGGCCAAGAGACCCAGTACTTC.

The chain has TRBV2 and TRBJ2-5, with D tentatively TRBD1 or TRBD2 (5 bases each). V was pared by 7 bases and J by 7 bases, with 13 bases between. The germline gives CDR1 SNHLY, CDR2 FYNNEI. The CDR3 runs to 12 residues. The CDR3 loop reads CASTGLEGTQYF. The CDR3 coding sequence is TGTGCCAGCACGGGGCTCGAGGGGACCCAGTACTTC.

J is TRBJ1-1 and V is TRBV27; D remains ambiguous. V lost 10 bases and J 2 bases, leaving 14 bases between the germline ends. The CDR3 has 13 residues. Germline values: CDR1 MNHEY, CDR2 SMNVEV (reference sequence). CDR3 sequence reads: CATLGSTNTEAFF. CDR3 DNA: TGTGCCACCCTCGGGTCAACCAACACTGAAGCTTTCTTT.

This clone came up once. V gene TRBV28 combines with J gene TRBJ1-4, with 9 bases aligning to TRBD1. Germline assignment: CDR1 MDHEN and CDR2 SYDVKM. The CDR3 has 13 amino acids. V was pared by 10 bases and J by 7 bases, with 7 bases of the junction left unmatched. As DNA, the CDR3 is TGTGCCACCGGGGACAGGGCTAGTGAAAAACTGTTTTTT. It yields the protein CATGDRASEKLFF. The full variable domain, in which reference TRBV28 and TRBJ1-4 provide the parts outside the CDR3, is DVKVTQSSRYLVKRTGEKVFLECVQDMDHENMFWYRQDPGLGLRLIYFSYDVKMKEKGDIPEGYSVSREKKERFSLILESASTNQTSMYLCATGDRASEKLFFGSGTQLSVL.

This clone was seen only once. J is TRBJ2-5 and V is TRBV28; no firm D call. This CDR3 region has 15 residues. From germline, CDR1 is MDHEN and CDR2 SYDVKM. Trimming took 4 bases from V and 5 from J, leaving 17 bases between them. The CDR3 DNA reads TGTGCCAGCAGTTCCCCTAGACGGCTCGGGGAGACCCAGTACTTC. Amino acid sequence: CASSSPRRLGETQYF.

This clone was found a few times. This specimen includes other DNA sequences encoding the same CDR3. The chain combines TRBV7-3 with TRBJ2-1; a possible D gene is TRBD2 (6 bases). The germline CDR1 and CDR2 sequences are SGHTA and FQGTGA. This CDR3 is built from 15 residues. Trimming cost V 2 bases and J 0 bases, with 8 bases left between them. The CDR3 bases are TGTGCCAGCAGCTTATGGCGGGGCTCCTACAATGAGCAGTTCTTC. Translation gives CASSLWRGSYNEQFF.

The gene calls are TRBV29-1 and TRBJ2-1, with 7 bases that match TRBD2. This CDR3 has 13 amino acids. Germline lookup yields CDR1 SQVTM and CDR2 ANQGSEA. V shed 4 bases and J 7 bases; nucleotides not matched to a gene: 7. DNA for the CDR3: TGCAGCGTTGTAGTACTAGCGCCTAATGAGCAGTTCTTC. Protein: CSVVVLAPNEQFF.

A single count supports this clone. The V call is TRBV6-5, the J call TRBJ2-3; no firm D call. CDR3 length: 13 amino acids. Germline values: CDR1 MNHEY, CDR2 SVGAGI. Trimming left V 1 base short and J 5 bases short, with 7 bases between. For the CDR3, the DNA is TGTGCCAGCAGTTACTACGTGGGAGATACGCAGTATTTT. Protein: CASSYYVGDTQYF.

In its sample, this clone was seen a few times. The rearrangement links TRBV13 to TRBJ1-1; the D is unclear. Trimming shortened V by 6 bases and J by 8 bases, and 13 bases separated the two germline ends. The length of the CDR3 is 12 residues. CDR1 PRHDT and CDR2 FYEKMQ come from the germline V gene (reference sequence). The CDR3 reads CASRTSTPEAFF. The CDR3 nucleotides read TGTGCCAGCAGAACCTCAACGCCAGAAGCTTTCTTT.

This clone counts as medium-sized (0.01 to 0.1%). The chain links TRBV15 to TRBJ2-3, with 7 bases aligning to TRBD1. CDR3 length equals 15 residues. With V trimmed by 3 bases and J by 0 bases, 3 bases remained unmatched. CDR1 is LNHNV, CDR2 YYDKDF, per germline (reference sequence). The CDR3 DNA reads as TGTGCCACCAGCAGCCCGGGACAGAGCACAGATACGCAGTATTTT. Its translation: CATSSPGQSTDTQYF. Complete variable domain (other parts from reference TRBV15 and TRBJ2-3): DAMVIQNPRYQVTQFGKPVTLSCSQTLNHNVMYWYQQKSSQAPKLLFHYYDKDFNNEADTPDNFQSRRPNTSFCFLDIRSPGLGDTAMYLCATSSPGQSTDTQYFGPGTRLTVL.

The V and J genes are TRBV7-8 and TRBJ1-4; 9 bases fit TRBD1. Germline CDR1 reads SGHVS; CDR2 reads FQNEAQ. V trimming: 5 bases; J trimming: 6 bases; junction bases outside the gene matches: 13. CDR3 length equals 17 residues. CDR3 residues: CASSPGQGRRLDEKLFF. The DNA for the CDR3 is TGTGCCAGCAGCCCCGGACAGGGGAGGCGTCTTGATGAAAAACTGTTTTTT.

This chain links TRBV4-3 with TRBJ2-3; D is ambiguous. CDR3 length: 15 residues. The germline V gene encodes CDR1 LGHNA and CDR2 YSLEER. V was trimmed by 0 bases and J by 3 bases, leaving 10 bases between them. CDR3 coding DNA: TGCGCCAGCAGCCAAGATTCGGGTGGTACAGATACGCAGTATTTT. Its translation is CASSQDSGGTDTQYF.